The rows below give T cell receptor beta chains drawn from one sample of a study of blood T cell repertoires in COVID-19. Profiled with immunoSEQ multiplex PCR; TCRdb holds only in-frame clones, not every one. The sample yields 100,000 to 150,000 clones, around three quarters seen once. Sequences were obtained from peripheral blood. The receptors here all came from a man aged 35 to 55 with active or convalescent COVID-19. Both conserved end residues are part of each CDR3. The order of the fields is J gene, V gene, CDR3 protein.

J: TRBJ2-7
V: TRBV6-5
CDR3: CASSAGQTYEQYF

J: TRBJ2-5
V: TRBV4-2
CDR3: CASSQGISGVQETQYF

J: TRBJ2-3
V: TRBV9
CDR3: CASSAIGGDTQYF

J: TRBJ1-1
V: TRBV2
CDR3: CASSGAGGVGAFF

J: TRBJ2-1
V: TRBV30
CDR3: CAWSPRGRARNEQFF

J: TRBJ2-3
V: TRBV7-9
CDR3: CASGFYVSGGDTQYF

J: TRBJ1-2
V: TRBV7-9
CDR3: CASSSRDRGYGYTF

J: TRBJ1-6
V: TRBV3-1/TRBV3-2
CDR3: CASSQVSGWPSNSPLHF

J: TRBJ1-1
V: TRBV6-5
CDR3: CASRGLVMNTEAFF

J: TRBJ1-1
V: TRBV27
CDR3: CASASQGAGNTEAFF

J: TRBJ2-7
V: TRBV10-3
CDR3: CAISANSGRANPYEQYF

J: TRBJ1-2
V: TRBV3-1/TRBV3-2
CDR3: CASSQDLGTIYGYTF

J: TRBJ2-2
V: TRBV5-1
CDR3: CASQDRVYGTGELFF

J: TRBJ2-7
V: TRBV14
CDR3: CASSHSSYEQYF

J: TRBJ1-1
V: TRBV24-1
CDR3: CATTSGGPDTEAFF

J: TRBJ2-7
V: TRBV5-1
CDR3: CASSLVASGNYEQYF

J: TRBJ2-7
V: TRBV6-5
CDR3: CASSYSNSEQYF

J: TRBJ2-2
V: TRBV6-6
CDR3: CASSYWAPDTGELFF

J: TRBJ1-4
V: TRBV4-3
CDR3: CASSQAMGRGNEKLFF

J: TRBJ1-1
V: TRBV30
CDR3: CAWSGETLRLQAFF

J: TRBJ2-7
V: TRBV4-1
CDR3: CASRREGTDEQYF

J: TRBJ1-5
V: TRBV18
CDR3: CASSAGTDSNQPQHF

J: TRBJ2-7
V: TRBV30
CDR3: CAWRDSPYEQYF